These 4 T cell receptor beta chains were all obtained from the same sample, sequenced in a study of cytomegalovirus exposure and HLA in healthy donors. 60 Vbeta and 13 Jbeta primers were used in PCR. The table came from immunoSEQ multiplex PCR; TCRdb's copy has only in-frame clones and leaves some out. The sample holds 200,000 to 250,000 clones, 55% to 75% seen once. The specimen was PBMCs. Every receptor here comes from a man aged 35-49 years in good health and CMV-seropositive.

The chain couples TRBV6-1 to TRBJ2-2; D is ambiguous. V dropped 4 bases and J dropped 1 base, with 7 bases sitting between them. Germline values: CDR1 MNHNS, CDR2 SASEGT. The CDR3 length is 14 residues. The CDR3 nucleotides are TGTGCCAGCAGTGCGTTCAGGAACACCGGGGAGCTGTTTTTT. It codes for CASSAFRNTGELFF.

The chain has TRBV7-8 and TRBJ2-3, with 10 bases that match TRBD2. The CDR3 has 16 residues. V lost 4 bases and J lost 3; bases outside the gene matches: 7. Germline CDR1 SGHVS, CDR2 FQNEAQ. The chain's CDR3 is CASSSLRTSGTDTQYF. The CDR3 DNA reads as TGTGCCAGCAGCTCCCTAAGGACTAGCGGAACAGATACGCAGTATTTT.

This chain connects TRBV4-2 to TRBJ1-3; maybe TRBD1 (6 bases). In germline, CDR1 is LGHNA, CDR2 YNFKEQ. The CDR3 has 16 residues. V lost 3 bases, J lost 4 bases, and 16 bases lay in between. The CDR3 loop is CASSHNRGGLGNTIYF. The CDR3 coding sequence is TGTGCCAGCAGCCACAATCGAGGGGGTCTCGGAAACACCATATATTTT.

The chain carries TRBV6-1 and TRBJ2-2; D not certain. Germline CDR1 is MNHNS and CDR2 is SASEGT. V lost 7 bases, J lost 5 bases, and 14 bases lay in between. The CDR3 has 14 residues. The chain's CDR3 is CASKVAMATGELFF. In DNA, the CDR3 is TGTGCCAGCAAGGTAGCCATGGCAACCGGGGAGCTGTTTTTT.